This T cell receptor beta chain was obtained from a study of shared clonotypes between healthy human individuals. The CDR3 sequence is 12 residues long. V shed 2 bases and J shed 7 bases, with 6 bases lying between them. The germline gives CDR1 SGHVS, CDR2 FNYEAQ. The naive CD8 fraction comprised CD45RO-negative cells positively selected for CCR7 and excluded terminally differentiated effector memory CD45RA+ cells. Measured with immunoSEQ multiplex PCR; TCRdb has only the in-frame clones, and not every one. Among around 2,000,000 clones listed, approximately 94% were seen once. The chain is built from TRBV7-6 and TRBJ2-1, with no clear D. Sequenced input: naive CD8+ T cells sorted from blood. The source of this sequence is a man aged 18 to 29 in good health. The CDR3 reads CASSLNGNEQFF. The CDR3 bases are TGTGCCAGCAGCTTAAACGGGAATGAGCAGTTCTTC.